Each of the 18 T cell receptor beta chains below was sequenced from the same sample in a study of T cells expressing NK-cell markers. TCRdb reprocessed the 5' RACE reads, keeping one entry per CDR3 protein, no DNA. The sample data list some 390,000 distinct CDR3 sequences. Material for sequencing was blood T cells: a sorted CD56 or NKG2C T cell subset, CD4+ or CD8+ T cells, or bulk PBMC T cells (not recorded which). The receptors stem from a woman aged 45-59 years in good health.

The chain combines TRBV7-8 with TRBJ2-3; TCRdb's D call, TRBD1, is unchecked because there is no DNA. The CDR3 has 14 amino acids. CDR1 is SGHVS and CDR2 is FQNEAQ in the germline V gene. CDR3 in amino acids: CASSSPKYRTFQYF.

The chain is built from TRBV20-1 and TRBJ2-7; TCRdb's D call, TRBD1, is unchecked because there is no DNA. The CDR3 runs 14 residues. The germline V gene has CDR1 DFQATT and CDR2 SNEGSKA (reference sequence). CDR3 region: CSARRQGPIYEQYF.

This rearrangement joins TRBV20-1 to TRBJ2-1; TCRdb lists TRBD1, though no DNA is available to test this call. Germline loops: CDR1 DFQATT, CDR2 SNEGSKA (reference sequence). The CDR3 has 16 amino acids. CDR3 sequence: CSATNQGAGVIDEQFF.

The chain employs TRBV2 and TRBJ1-1. The CDR3 totals 12 residues. Germline V lookup: CDR1 SNHLY, CDR2 FYNNEI. CDR3 region: CASSGPAGRAFF.

The gene calls are TRBV7-6 and TRBJ2-1; TCRdb's assignment of TRBD2 cannot be checked, as there is no DNA. CDR1 and CDR2 from the germline V gene are SGHVS and FNYEAQ. The CDR3 spans 12 residues. The CDR3 region is CARGLRDNEQFF.

The chain joins TRBV29-1 to TRBJ2-5; checking the TCRdb D call of TRBD1 is not possible without DNA. This CDR3 is built from 12 residues. In germline, CDR1 is SQVTM, CDR2 ANQGSEA. The CDR3 region is CSYRQGMETQYF.

The chain links TRBV5-5 to TRBJ2-3; the D call from TCRdb, TRBD2, cannot be confirmed without DNA. This CDR3 is 15 amino acids long. The germline gives CDR1 SGHKS, CDR2 YYEKEE (reference sequence). This CDR3 is CASSLVAGVADTQYF.

The rearrangement joins TRBV4-1 to TRBJ1-5; TCRdb outputs TRBD1, but without DNA this stays unchecked. Germline assignment: CDR1 MGHRA and CDR2 YSYEKL. The CDR3 is 15 amino acids. The CDR3 loop is CASRQGVISNQPQHF.

The rearrangement joins TRBV5-4 to TRBJ1-2; TCRdb selects TRBD1, and the lack of DNA leaves this call unchecked. The CDR3 has 12 residues. Germline CDR1 and CDR2: SGHNT and YYREEE (reference sequence). The CDR3 reads CASSSRGSGYTF. The entire variable domain, with the rest obtained from reference TRBV5-4 and TRBJ1-2, is as follows: ETGVTQSPTHLIKTRGQQVTLRCSSQSGHNTVSWYQQALGQGPQFIFQYYREEENGRGNFPPRFSGLQFPNYSSELNVNALELDDSALYLCASSSRGSGYTFGSGTRLTVV.

This chain joins TRBV5-1 and TRBJ2-7; TCRdb returns TRBD1, unconfirmable since there is no DNA. CDR3 length: 14 residues. Germline assignment: CDR1 SGHRS and CDR2 YFSETQ. CDR3 residues: CASSSLTGSYEQYF.

This chain links TRBV11-2 with TRBJ2-7; TCRdb indicates TRBD2, and absent DNA this call remains unverified. This CDR3 is built from 17 residues. In germline, CDR1 is SGHAT, CDR2 FQNNGV. This CDR3 reads CASSSRPGDLLSYEQYF.

This rearrangement joins TRBV12-3 or TRBV12-4 to TRBJ2-2; TCRdb indicates TRBD1, and absent DNA this call remains unverified. The CDR3 sequence is 12 residues long. The CDR3 spells CASSSPPGELFF.

V gene TRBV11-1 combines with J gene TRBJ2-7; the D call from TCRdb, TRBD1, cannot be confirmed without DNA. Germline V gene lookup returns CDR1 SGHAT and CDR2 FQDESV (reference sequence). The CDR3 is 14 amino acids. CDR3 protein: CASSSRDRTYEQYF.

V gene TRBV2 combines with J gene TRBJ2-2. The CDR3 runs to 12 residues. Germline CDR1 SNHLY, CDR2 FYNNEI. CDR3 region: CASRGETGELFF.

V and J are TRBV7-9 and TRBJ1-5. CDR3 length equals 14 residues. The germline CDR1 and CDR2 sequences are SEHNR and FQNEAQ (reference sequence). CDR3 amino acids: CASSENLANQPQHF.

V usage is TRBV7-8 and J usage is TRBJ2-1; the TCRdb call, TRBD1, lacks DNA for checking. The CDR3 spans 15 residues. CDR1 SGHVS and CDR2 FQNEAQ come from the germline V gene. CDR3 in amino acids: CASSLPGTGYNEQFF.

The V call is TRBV29-1, the J call TRBJ2-2; with no DNA, the TCRdb D assignment of TRBD1 cannot be verified. From germline, CDR1 is SQVTM and CDR2 ANQGSEA. The CDR3 consists of 12 residues. CDR3 sequence: CSVPLKTGELFF.

This chain connects TRBV6-5 to TRBJ2-2. Germline CDR1 and CDR2: MNHEY and SVGAGI. The CDR3 covers 14 residues. Here the CDR3 reads CASRPLSNTGELFF.